This T cell receptor (beta chain) is from a study of blood T cells in healthy people across ages (dated by TCRdb to 2014 to 2015). Background on the whole study: Template switching captured roughly one uniquely barcoded TCR beta cDNA molecule per two T cells in model experiments. To track age-related changes in TCR beta repertoire diversity, the study relied on deep sequencing normalized with unique cDNA molecular identifiers. The donors were split into four age groups: young (average 16 years), middle-aged (roughly 42), aged (about 62) and long-lived (about 74). To avoid experimental bias, donors of different ages were distributed randomly across sequencing lanes. The study analyzed two additional independent replicas of 1 million unique cDNA reads from the same blood draw for two donors, one aged 18 to 29 and one aged 80 or older. General study outcomes and caveats: Conclusive comparison of naive and antigen-experienced compartments was prevented by the profiling of bulk unsorted PBMCs. Estimates of total diversity from one million sequenced T cells were regarded as lower bounds and underestimates. The long-lived group showed more naive CD4+ T cells, fewer expanded clones and increased TCR diversity than the aged group, suggesting age selection. The percentage of naive T cells measured by flow cytometry correlated strongly with observed TCR beta diversity. Because donor CMV infection status was unknown, age-related changes in expanded clonotypes were potentially confounded. Observed TCR beta diversity per million T cells fell roughly linearly with age, and a significant reduction was already apparent by age about 38.

The library was produced with 5' RACE. Sequenced on an Illumina HiSeq 2500. A second PCR of 7 to 11 cycles was run with a J-beta primer mix and a sample-barcoded 5' primer. A unique molecular identifier was introduced onto each TCR beta cDNA molecule by a template-switch 5' adaptor carrying 12 random nucleotides. Each sample yielded at least 3 million CDR3-containing paired-end reads. First-strand cDNA synthesis was performed from all RNA using the Mint cDNA synthesis kit, with priming by a TRBC-specific oligonucleotide. After uracil-DNA glycosylase treatment, a first 18-cycle PCR used universal primers M1SS and BC2_uni_R on all cDNA. Concerning the study's data processing: For normalization, 1 million high-quality reads, each with a distinct molecular identifier, were randomly selected from each sample. Reads with shared molecular identifiers were discarded instead of being binned into consensus sequences. MiTCR, set to a Q25 quality threshold and the strictest error-elimination algorithm, was used for CDR3 identification, clonotype clustering and error correction. A nonparametric unseen species model with Euler transformation was used to estimate lower-bound total TCR beta diversity. TCRdb redid the processing of the public reads, applying fastp at Q25 and MiXCR, and retained in-frame beta chains. Records with the same CDR3 protein are collapsed into one entry carrying the most frequent genes and DNA. It is TCRdb's table, rather than the study itself, that gives the V and J calls and clone size. The sample table shows 950,000 to 1,200,000 distinct CDR3 sequences, and less than 45% are seen once. Around 12% of the sample lies in the top ten.

As encoded in the germline V gene, CDR1 is SGHTA while CDR2 is FQGTGA. From its cysteine to its phenylalanine, the CDR3 spans 13 amino acids. Only CDR3 DNA remains: 39 bases, in frame from the first base. Trimming removed 5 bases from V and 5 bases from J, leaving 12 bases between the germline ends. The donors were roughly 40 Caucasian individuals from Russia, aged roughly 6 to 100 years, who were systemically healthy. Each donor gave about 11 milliliters of peripheral blood, drawn into EDTA-treated Vacutainer tubes. PBMCs were isolated by Ficoll-Paque density-gradient centrifugation, with at least 7 million obtained per sample. Trizol reagent was used to extract total RNA from the PBMCs, yielding at least 5.5 micrograms per sample. For every donor, flow cytometry on a PBMC aliquot measured the percentage of naive CD45RAhigh/CD27high T cells. In the case of this clonotype: Its antigen remains undetermined. No base-level quality is on record; no much larger clone is a single base apart.

This TCR derives from a man aged 18 to 29 in good health. Sequenced material: blood. The rearrangement combines TRBV7-3 with TRBJ1-1; the D gene is possibly TRBD1, with 5 bases matching. CDR3 region: CASSLYPGTEAFF. The DNA sequence follows: TGTGCCAGCAGCCTCTACCCAGGGACTGAAGCTTTCTTT. The full variable domain, completed from the reference TRBV7-3 and TRBJ1-1 proteins outside the CDR3, reads GAGVSQTPSNKVTEKGKYVELRCDPISGHTALYWYRQSLGQGPEFLIYFQGTGAADDSGLPNDRFFAVRPEGSVSTLKIQRTERGDSAVYLCASSLYPGTEAFFGQGTRLTVV.